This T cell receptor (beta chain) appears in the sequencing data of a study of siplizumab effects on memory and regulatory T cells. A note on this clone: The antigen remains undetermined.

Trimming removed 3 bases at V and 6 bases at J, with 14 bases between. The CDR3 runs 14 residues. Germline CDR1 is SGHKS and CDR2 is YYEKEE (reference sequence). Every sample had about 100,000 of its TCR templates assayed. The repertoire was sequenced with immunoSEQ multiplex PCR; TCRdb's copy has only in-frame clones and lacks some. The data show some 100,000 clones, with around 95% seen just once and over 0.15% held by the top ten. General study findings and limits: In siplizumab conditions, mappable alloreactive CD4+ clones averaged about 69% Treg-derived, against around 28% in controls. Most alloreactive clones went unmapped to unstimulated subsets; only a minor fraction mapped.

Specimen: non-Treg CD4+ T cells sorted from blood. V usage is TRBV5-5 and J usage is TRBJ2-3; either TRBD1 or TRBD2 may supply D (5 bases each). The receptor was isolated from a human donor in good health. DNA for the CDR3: TGTGCCAGCAGCTGGGACGGTTTTAAGGATACGCAGTATTTT. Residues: CASSWDGFKDTQYF.